The clone carrying this TCR beta chain appeared once. These data originate in a study of control samples from healthy donors and cancer patients. This CDR3 is 15 amino acids long. The germline CDR1 and CDR2 sequences are LNHDA and SQIVND (reference sequence). With 5 bases clipped from V and 7 bases from J, the junction kept 8 bases outside the gene matches. Assay used: immunoSEQ multiplex PCR; TCRdb lists only in-frame clones, some missing. The sample yields about 89,000 clones, over 75% seen once. Sample: blood. The clonotype originates from a woman aged 40 to 55 in good health. The genes are TRBV19 and TRBJ1-6; 7 bases match TRBD1. The CDR3 reads CASSFNRDSNSPLHF. Written as DNA, the CDR3 is TGTGCCAGTAGTTTCAACCGGGACAGCAATTCACCCCTCCACTTT. The variable domain in full, with the rest retrieved from reference TRBV19 and TRBJ1-6, is DGGITQSPKYLFRKEGQNVTLSCEQNLNHDAMYWYRQDPGQGLRLIYYSQIVNDFQKGDIAEGYSVSREKKESFPLTVTSAQKNPTAFYLCASSFNRDSNSPLHFGNGTRLTVT.